This T cell receptor beta chain was captured in a study of T cells after yellow fever vaccination. Overall study context: Each low-cell-number fraction was prepared by means of SMART-Seq v4 Ultra Low Input.

This clonotype has a count of ten or more. Antigen specificity is unknown. Study-level results: Relatively few clonotypes were ones that appeared in both CD4 and CD8 compartments. The booster saw the reappearance of most primary-vaccination clones (more than 95% CD4, about 88% CD8). Repertoires obtained by FACS sorting could include abundant clonotypes that entered as contaminants from the bulk population.

One entry per CDR3 protein results from TCRdb running MiXCR on the 5' RACE reads. Here the sample spans 300,000 to 400,000 distinct CDR3 sequences, around 8.1% being singletons. Sequencing was performed on PBMCs, taken about 41 days after the first yellow fever vaccination. This TCR was recovered from a man between 18 and 35 years old who received the YFV17D yellow fever vaccine.

CDR3 sequence (DNA): TGTGCCAGCAGCCGGGACAGGGGGGCAGATACGCAGTATTTT. This codes for CASSRDRGADTQYF. This chain uses TRBV12-3 or TRBV12-4 with TRBJ2-3; 11 positions match TRBD1. This CDR3 comprises 14 residues. V lost 6 bases and J lost 4; bases outside the gene matches: 3.